This T cell receptor beta chain was captured in a study of early T cells in non-severe SARS-CoV-2 infection. Across the whole study: Sequenced bulk RNA came from whole blood that was unsorted, and chains were unpaired.

CDR3 length: 13 amino acids. Trimming stripped 6 bases from V and 1 base from J, with 10 bases between. Germline CDR1 and CDR2: SGHRS and YFSETQ. General study results and limits: Anti-spike CD8 responses were favored by VDJdb matching, which missed private and CD4 specificities.

Individual cDNA molecules each received unique molecular identifiers attached to them. Via MiXCR, TCRdb re-called the 5' RACE reads, giving one row per CDR3 protein. The data contain 55,000 to 65,000 distinct CDR3 sequences, around 12% of them singletons. This clonotype was counted a few times. No antigen is known for it. This sequence was found in an adult who was a healthcare worker with PCR-confirmed SARS-CoV-2 infection or an uninfected control (not recorded which). Sequencing was performed on whole blood, taken at baseline. The rearrangement joins TRBV5-1 to TRBJ1-1; D is uncertain. Here the CDR3 DNA reads TGCGCCAGCACCTCAACAGCGAACACTGAAGCTTTCTTT. This translates into CASTSTANTEAFF.